One and the same sample provided the 17 T cell receptor beta chains below, sequenced in a study of blood T cell repertoires in COVID-19. Assay used: immunoSEQ multiplex PCR; TCRdb lists only in-frame clones, some missing. The table records 70,000 to 95,000 clones, roughly nine tenths of them present only once. Sequenced input: peripheral blood. These receptors came from a man aged 45 to 65 with COVID-19, enrolled during active disease.

The genes are TRBV7-2 and TRBJ2-1; D remains unclear. V gave up 5 bases and J gave up 0 bases, with 11 bases separating them. Per the germline V gene, CDR1 is SGHTA and CDR2 is FQGNSA. The CDR3 has 15 residues. The chain's CDR3 is CASSAAPSSYNEQFF. CDR3 DNA sequence: TGTGCCAGCAGCGCGGCTCCCAGCTCCTACAATGAGCAGTTCTTC.

The V call is TRBV12-3 or TRBV12-4, the J call TRBJ2-3; unclear D gene. Between the trimmed V and J ends, which lost 3 bases and 6 bases, there was a span of 10 bases. This CDR3 has 13 amino acids. The CDR3 sequence is CASSFQAWDTQYF. Written as DNA, the CDR3 is TGTGCCAGCAGTTTTCAGGCCTGGGATACGCAGTATTTT.

The J gene is TRBJ1-5, the V gene TRBV5-8; D is undetermined. The V end lost 0 bases, the J end lost 0 bases, and 7 bases lay between the germline ends. There are 15 residues in the CDR3. Per germline, CDR1 SGHTS and CDR2 YDEGEE. The CDR3 spells CASSLADYSNQPQHF. The CDR3 DNA is TGTGCCAGCAGCTTGGCGGACTATAGCAATCAGCCCCAGCATTTT.

The chain has TRBV4-2 and TRBJ1-1; D is ambiguous. V lost 3 bases to trimming and J lost 1 base, with 12 bases between them. The CDR3 is 15 amino acids. Germline V gene sequence: CDR1 LGHNA, CDR2 YNFKEQ. The CDR3 loop is CASSQTSEGNTEAFF. The CDR3 DNA sequence: TGTGCCAGCAGCCAGACTTCTGAGGGGAACACTGAAGCTTTCTTT.

The chain joins TRBV28 to TRBJ2-1; TRBD2 is a possible D gene (6 bases). Per the germline V gene, CDR1 is MDHEN and CDR2 is SYDVKM. V was trimmed by 1 base and J by 2 bases, leaving 9 bases between them. The CDR3 sequence is 15 residues long. This chain's CDR3 is CASSLLGGTYNEQFF. CDR3 DNA: TGTGCCAGCAGTTTATTGGGGGGAACCTACAATGAGCAGTTCTTC.

V and J are TRBV9 and TRBJ2-2, with D unclear. V dropped 3 bases and J dropped 2 bases, with 11 bases sitting between them. There are 15 residues in the CDR3. Per germline, CDR1 SGDLS and CDR2 YYNGEE. The CDR3 DNA sequence: TGTGCCAGCAGCGGTCCAGAACCAAACACCGGGGAGCTGTTTTTT. It encodes CASSGPEPNTGELFF.

The chain employs TRBV21-1 and TRBJ1-2; the DNA was not compared with TRBD1, the D call given in the table. TRBV21-1 is tagged as a pseudogene. The CDR3 has 12 amino acids. The CDR3 nucleotides are TGCTCCGGGACAGGCCACCTCTATGGCTACACCTTC. Its translation is CSGTGHLYGYTF.

The chain carries TRBV6-5 and TRBJ2-1; D is perhaps TRBD1 (5 bases). The CDR3 has 15 residues. V was trimmed by 4 bases and J by 2 bases, leaving 12 bases between them. Germline CDR1 reads MNHEY; CDR2 reads SVGAGI. The CDR3 spells CASSLGQITYNEQFF. The DNA of the CDR3 is TGTGCCAGCAGTTTGGGGCAGATCACCTACAATGAGCAGTTCTTC.

The J gene is TRBJ2-5, the V gene TRBV10-3; D possibly corresponds to TRBD2 (6 bases). Germline V CDR1 and CDR2: ENHRY, SYGVKD. With 11 bases removed from V and 4 bases from J, the gap between germline ends came to 23 bases. The CDR3 is 15 residues long. The CDR3: CAVGTRLANGETQYF. The CDR3 DNA is TGTGCCGTAGGTACTCGCCTAGCGAACGGAGAGACCCAGTACTTC.

The chain combines TRBV3-1 (or the pseudogene TRBV3-2) with TRBJ2-7; maybe TRBD1 (5 bases). With 2 bases removed from V and 0 bases from J, the gap between germline ends came to 11 bases. Germline V CDR1 and CDR2: LGHDT, YNNKEL (reference sequence). The CDR3 totals 15 residues. The CDR3: CASSQQGRSSYEQYF. The CDR3 DNA follows: TGTGCCAGCAGCCAACAGGGTCGGAGCTCCTACGAGCAGTACTTC.

The chain has TRBV7-9 and TRBJ1-2; 12 bases are a match to TRBD1. The CDR3 covers 16 residues. Looked up from germline, CDR1 is SEHNR and CDR2 is FQNEAQ (reference sequence). J was trimmed by 4 bases and V by 4 bases; bases with no gene match: 7. CDR3 loop: CASSSPGQGAAYGYTF. DNA of the CDR3: TGTGCCAGCAGCTCTCCGGGACAGGGGGCCGCCTATGGCTACACCTTC.

The chain couples TRBV30 to TRBJ1-6; 7 bases map to TRBD1. This CDR3 contains 15 residues. Germline V CDR1 and CDR2: GTSNPN, SVGIG (reference sequence). V lost 4 bases to trimming and J lost 4 bases; unmatched junction nucleotides: 7. CDR3 coding DNA: TGTGCCTGGAAAGGGGGCGCTTATTATAATTCACCCCTCCACTTT. This encodes CAWKGGAYYNSPLHF.

This chain uses TRBV18 with TRBJ2-7, with 9 bases matching TRBD2. Losses at the gene ends were 0 bases for V and 4 bases for J; bases not matched to a gene: 4. From germline, CDR1 is KGHSH and CDR2 LQKENI. The CDR3 runs to 15 residues. CDR3 in DNA: TGTGCCAGCTCACCACCGGGACTAGCCTGGTACGAGCAGTACTTC. It yields the protein CASSPPGLAWYEQYF.

This sequence joins TRBV9 and TRBJ1-4; D is ambiguous. There are 18 residues in the CDR3. V lost 1 base to trimming and J lost 0 bases, with 16 bases between them. Germline CDR1 SGDLS, CDR2 YYNGEE. Written as DNA, the CDR3 is TGTGCCAGCAGCGTAATGACACCTATTATGACAACTAATGAAAAACTGTTTTTT. It codes for CASSVMTPIMTTNEKLFF.

The V and J genes are TRBV6-2 or TRBV6-3 and TRBJ2-2, with 10 bases aligning to TRBD1. In germline, CDR1 is MNHEY, CDR2 SVGEGT. After removal of 5 bases from V and 0 bases from J, the junction contained 9 bases not matched to a gene. The CDR3 consists of 18 residues. The CDR3 nucleotides are TGTGCCAGCAGTCCCGGGACAGGGGATTTCGCGAACACCGGGGAGCTGTTTTTT. Encoded protein: CASSPGTGDFANTGELFF.

About this clone itself: At one end the junction does not follow the germline gene, possibly because of a read error. The rearrangement links TRBV7-7 to TRBJ1-3, with TRBD1 matching over 7 bases. CDR1 and CDR2 from the germline V gene are SSHAT and FNYEAQ (reference sequence). The CDR3 sequence is 14 residues long. The CDR3 loop is CASSRGTAGNTIYF. The CDR3 region has the DNA TGTGCTAGCAGCAGGGGGACAGCTGGAAACACCATATATTTT.

This sequence joins TRBV12-3 or TRBV12-4 and TRBJ2-2, with no clear D. This CDR3 region has 11 residues. Trimming removed 3 bases at V and 9 bases at J, with 5 bases between. DNA for the CDR3: TGTGCCAGCAGTTTGAACAGGGAGCTGTTTTTT. Its translation: CASSLNRELFF.